This record concerns one T cell receptor (beta chain) sequence. The data belong to a study of blood T cells in healthy people across ages. Sample-barcoded 5' priming and a J-beta primer mix drove a second PCR of roughly 6 to 12 cycles. TCRdb independently ran MiXCR on the 5' RACE reads; one entry per CDR3 protein. The sample consists of around 780,000 distinct CDR3 sequences, roughly 24% of them appearing once. V lost 4 bases and J 8 bases, leaving 15 bases between the germline ends. This CDR3 is 13 amino acids long. Germline V gene sequence: CDR1 SGHRS, CDR2 YFSETQ. The sample was also linked to a second study, of T cells of mothers and their children.

The sample comprised blood. The V gene is TRBV5-1, the J gene TRBJ1-2; no firm D call. This TCR was recovered from a boy under 18 in good health. The CDR3 sequence is CASSPPELRGYTF. CDR3 coding DNA: TGCGCCAGCAGCCCACCGGAGCTAAGGGGCTACACCTTC.